A selection of T cell receptor beta chains follows, all from one sample in a study of blood T cell repertoires in COVID-19. Assay: immunoSEQ multiplex PCR; the TCRdb copy retains only in-frame clones and omits some. The table includes 200,000 to 250,000 clones, about nine tenths detected once. Sequencing used PBMCs or T cells enriched from blood (not recorded which). The receptors derive from a woman aged 45-65 years in a cohort exposed to, infected with or recovered from COVID-19 (not recorded which). Each CDR3 is given with its conserved first and last residue. D genes are given only for firm matches. A clone size is listed for some rows: how often the clone was seen (once, few, many), or a class if it is expanded.

D gene | J gene | clone size | V gene | CDR3 DNA | CDR3 protein
TRBD1 | TRBJ1-2 | - | TRBV10-3 | TGTGCCATCACTAGAGGACAGGGGGCAGGCTATGGCTACACCTTC | CAITRGQGAGYGYTF
- | TRBJ2-7 | - | TRBV6-1 | TGTGCCGGTGGGGCCGGATTCTCCTACGAGCAGTACTTC | CAGGAGFSYEQYF
- | TRBJ1-2 | once | TRBV7-3 | TGTGCCAGCAGCTTAGCTTCTAATGTAGGCTACACCTTC | CASSLASNVGYTF
TRBD2 | TRBJ2-3 | - | TRBV20-1 | TGCAGTGCTAGTATAGCGGGAGGGGATACGCAGTATTTT | CSASIAGGDTQYF
TRBD1 | TRBJ2-5 | - | TRBV4-3 | TGCGCCAGCAGCCAAGCCGTTGGACAGGGCGGGGAGACCCAGTACTTC | CASSQAVGQGGETQYF
- | TRBJ1-1 | - | TRBV3-1/TRBV3-2 | TGTGCCAGCCCTCTAGAAGGTTCGAACACTGAAGCTTTCTTT | CASPLEGSNTEAFF
- | TRBJ1-2 | - | TRBV5-4 | TGTGCCAGCAGCTTGGACGGCTATGGCTACACCTTC | CASSLDGYGYTF
TRBD2 | TRBJ2-3 | - | TRBV5-1 | TGCGCCAGCACCACGTCCGGGACTAGCGGGGGAAAAGCTACGCAGTATTTT | CASTTSGTSGGKATQYF
- | TRBJ1-5 | - | TRBV15 | TGTGCCACCAGCAGGAGGGACATTAATCAGCCCCAGCATTTT | CATSRRDINQPQHF
- | TRBJ1-1 | few | TRBV7-9 | TGTGCCAGCAGCTTCACAGGGAACACTGAAGCTTTCTTT | CASSFTGNTEAFF
TRBD1 | TRBJ1-1 | - | TRBV7-2 | TGTGCCAGCAGCGAGACAGGGCCGAACACTGAAGCTTTCTTT | CASSETGPNTEAFF
- | TRBJ1-5 | - | TRBV10-1 | TGCGCCAGCAGTGAGGAGGGGGGGAGACGGCAGCCCCAGCATTTT | CASSEEGGRRQPQHF
TRBD2 | TRBJ2-1 | - | TRBV14 | TGTGCCAGCAGCCAAGAGGTAGCGGGGGGGAATGAGCAGTTCTTC | CASSQEVAGGNEQFF
TRBD1 | TRBJ2-7 | - | TRBV25-1 | TGTGCCGGCAGTGAGGGGACAGTTTCCTACGAGCAGTACTTC | CAGSEGTVSYEQYF
TRBD1 | TRBJ2-1 | - | TRBV19 | TGTGCCAGTAGTTTCCAGGGGGCCAATGAGCAGTTCTTC | CASSFQGANEQFF
TRBD1 | TRBJ2-7 | - | TRBV29-1 | TGCAGCGTGGGGACAGGTTTCGGCGAGCAGTACTTC | CSVGTGFGEQYF
TRBD1 | TRBJ2-5 | - | TRBV19 | TGTGCCAGTAGGGACAGGGGTTTGGAGACCCAGTACTTC | CASRDRGLETQYF
TRBD2 | TRBJ2-5 | - | TRBV4-1 | TGCGCCAGCAGCCGCGGACTAGCGGAAGAGACCCAGTACTTC | CASSRGLAEETQYF
TRBD2 | TRBJ2-3 | - | TRBV3-1/TRBV3-2 | TGTGCCAGCAGCCTAACCCTAGCGGGGGGGTTGAACACAGATACGCAGTATTTT | CASSLTLAGGLNTDTQYF
- | TRBJ1-2 | - | TRBV24-1 | TGTGCCACCAGTGATCCGGGGTATGGCTACACCTTC | CATSDPGYGYTF
- | TRBJ2-7 | - | TRBV6-2/TRBV6-3 | TGTGCCAGCAGCCCGGGCCGGGGGATGTACGAGCAGTACTTC | CASSPGRGMYEQYF
TRBD2 | TRBJ2-1 | - | TRBV7-9 | TGTGCCAGCAGCTTTGGGTTGGCGGGGGTAAAGGAGCAGTTCTTC | CASSFGLAGVKEQFF